This entry lists 14 T cell receptor beta chains sequenced from one sample in a study of cytotoxic CD8 clonotypes in ibrutinib-treated CLL. The table came from immunoSEQ multiplex PCR; TCRdb's copy has only in-frame clones and leaves some out. The top ten hold roughly 6.8% of the sample, which has about 330,000 clones, 67% seen once. The specimen was PBMCs, collected after 36 months of ibrutinib treatment. The receptor source for this set is a human donor with chronic lymphocytic leukemia.

V is TRBV5-1 and J is TRBJ2-7; 11 bases fit TRBD2. Losses at the gene ends were 7 bases for V and 7 bases for J; bases not matched to a gene: 13. CDR1 and CDR2 from the germline V gene are SGHRS and YFSETQ. This CDR3 is 15 amino acids long. CDR3 in DNA: TGCGCCAGCGGGAGTGGGGGACTAGCGGCTTGGGAGCAGTACTTC. This encodes CASGSGGLAAWEQYF.

The chain joins TRBV29-1 to TRBJ2-5; 10 nucleotides match TRBD1. This CDR3 has 14 residues. The germline CDR1 and CDR2 sequences are SQVTM and ANQGSEA. V lost 4 bases, J lost 5 bases, and 7 bases stayed unmatched. CDR3: CSVGRQGARETQYF. Written as DNA, the CDR3 is TGCAGCGTTGGTCGACAGGGGGCGAGGGAGACCCAGTACTTC.

The rearrangement uses TRBV6-5 and TRBJ2-3, with 7 bases identical to TRBD1. The germline V gene has CDR1 MNHEY and CDR2 SVGAGI. The J segment lost 6 bases and the V segment lost 6 bases, leaving 6 bases of the junction unmatched. This CDR3 contains 13 residues. In nucleotides, the CDR3 is TGTGCCAGCAGGACAGGGATTTGGGATACGCAGTATTTT. This gives the protein CASRTGIWDTQYF.

The J gene is TRBJ2-5, the V gene TRBV6-6; D unclear. The CDR3 loop spans 13 amino acids. V lost 6 bases and J lost 5, with 13 bases in between. Germline assignment: CDR1 MNHNY and CDR2 SVGAGI (reference sequence). CDR3 DNA sequence: TGTGCCAGCAGCCACCTCGGCCGGGAGACCCAGTACTTC. Translated: CASSHLGRETQYF.

V usage is TRBV5-1 and J usage is TRBJ1-2; D call uncertain. V lost 0 bases and J 0 bases, leaving 9 bases between the germline ends. The CDR3 has 15 residues. Germline V gene data show CDR1 as SGHRS and CDR2 as YFSETQ. CDR3 nucleotides: TGCGCCAGCAGCTTGGGAGCGGACCCTAACTATGGCTACACCTTC. It translates to CASSLGADPNYGYTF.

This clone was counted a single time. This chain connects TRBV6-6 to TRBJ2-7, with TRBD2 identical over 12 bases. After removal of 5 bases from V and 3 bases from J, the junction contained 5 bases not matched to a gene. CDR3 length: 15 amino acids. The germline V gene has CDR1 MNHNY and CDR2 SVGAGI (reference sequence). Here the CDR3 reads CASSKLAGGYYEQYF. The CDR3 bases are TGTGCCAGCAGTAAACTAGCGGGAGGATACTACGAGCAGTACTTC.

This rearrangement joins TRBV28 to TRBJ1-2; D unresolved. Deletions cut 3 bases from V and 4 bases from J, with 9 bases between. Germline CDR1 MDHEN, CDR2 SYDVKM. The CDR3 is 13 amino acids. The CDR3 nucleotides read TGTGCCAGCAGTTTGCCGGATGCCTATGGCTACACCTTC. It translates to CASSLPDAYGYTF.

This clone was counted only a few times. The rearrangement joins TRBV28 to TRBJ1-5; D is undetermined. V was clipped by 6 bases and J by 1 base, with 1 base between them. Germline CDR1 MDHEN, CDR2 SYDVKM. CDR3 length equals 11 residues. The CDR3 DNA sequence: TGTGCCAGCAGGAGCAATCAGCCCCAGCATTTT. Translating it yields CASRSNQPQHF.

The J gene is TRBJ1-2, the V gene TRBV29-1; maybe TRBD1 (6 bases). Germline lookup yields CDR1 SQVTM and CDR2 ANQGSEA. Trimming removed 4 bases at V and 4 bases at J, with 19 bases between. The CDR3 totals 15 residues. The CDR3 DNA sequence: TGCAGCGTTGGAAGACCACAGGGCCTAATCTATGGCTACACCTTC. Translating it yields CSVGRPQGLIYGYTF.

This clone turned up a few times. CDR3 sequence: CSTRGDNEQFF. The CDR3 DNA sequence: TGCTCCACTAGAGGGGACAATGAGCAGTTCTTC. The chain combines TRBV5-1 with TRBJ2-1, with D possibly being TRBD1 or TRBD2 (5 bases each). The V gene's germline CDR1 is SGHRS and CDR2 YFSETQ. CDR3 length: 11 residues. Filled out from reference TRBV5-1 and TRBJ2-1, the complete variable domain reads KAGVTQTPRYLIKTRGQQVTLSCSPISGHRSVSWYQQTPGQGLQFLFEYFSETQRNKGNFPGRFSGRQFSNSRSEMNVSTLELGDSALYLCSTRGDNEQFFGPGTRLTVL.

This clone turned up a few times. The rearrangement links TRBV4-1 to TRBJ2-2; 12 nucleotides match TRBD2. This CDR3 spans 18 amino acids. Germline trimming cut 2 bases from V and 0 bases from J; bases unmatched to any gene: 4. Germline V lookup: CDR1 MGHRA, CDR2 YSYEKL. The CDR3 protein is CASSQPTSGGSNTGELFF. DNA for the CDR3: TGCGCCAGCAGCCAACCGACTAGCGGGGGTTCGAACACCGGGGAGCTGTTTTTT.

This sequence joins TRBV7-9 and TRBJ1-6, with D perhaps TRBD1 (6 bases). This CDR3 is built from 18 residues. CDR1 is SEHNR and CDR2 is FQNEAQ in the germline V gene (reference sequence). V gave up 1 base and J gave up 5 bases, with 18 bases separating them. The CDR3 nucleotides are TGTGCCAGCAGCTTAGAGGGGGTCGGGGCGCTGGATAATTCACCCCTCCACTTT. Translation gives CASSLEGVGALDNSPLHF.

The chain links TRBV2 to TRBJ2-5; TRBD1 or TRBD2 may be the D gene (5 bases each). Trimming took 6 bases from V and 3 from J, leaving 8 bases between them. The CDR3 loop spans 12 amino acids. From germline, CDR1 is SNHLY and CDR2 FYNNEI. The CDR3: CASRGTKETQYF. CDR3 sequence (DNA): TGTGCCAGCAGAGGGACGAAAGAGACCCAGTACTTC.

This chain joins TRBV28 and TRBJ2-1; D unclear. Trimming cost V 7 bases and J 1 base, with 8 bases left between them. This CDR3 has 13 amino acids. Looked up from germline, CDR1 is MDHEN and CDR2 is SYDVKM. Here the CDR3 DNA reads TGTGCCAGCAAGACCCGTTCCTACAATGAGCAGTTCTTC. Encoded protein: CASKTRSYNEQFF.